This T cell receptor beta chain emerged from a study of blood T cell repertoires in COVID-19. At the level of the study: Italy, Spain and the United States were the sources of the convalescent and acute COVID-19 samples. T cells, B-cell-depleted T cells, or PBMCs supplied cDNA or gDNA.

This CDR3 region has 15 residues. V shed 5 bases and J shed 6 bases, with 17 bases lying between them. Germline CDR1 SEHNR, CDR2 FQNEAQ (reference sequence). Remarks on this clone: Additional DNA sequences in this sample encode the identical CDR3.

In the study's own analysis: Reference gene primers were amplified, and this amplification served to estimate nucleated cell counts. This table comes from immunoSEQ multiplex PCR, and its TCRdb copy is limited to in-frame clones, with some not included. That table gives V, J and clone size, and the DNA gave D and trimming. The top ten clones hold approximately 9% of a sample with hundreds of thousands of clones, about four fifths of them seen once. J is TRBJ1-5 and V is TRBV7-9; D might be TRBD1 (6 bases). The sample taken for sequencing was peripheral blood. The source of this sequence is a woman in her 50s who had recovered from COVID-19. The chain's CDR3 is CASSPRGGGSQPQHF. The CDR3 DNA follows: TGTGCCAGCAGCCCCCGGGGAGGGGGAAGTCAGCCCCAGCATTTT.